This TCR beta chain was captured in a study of blood T cell repertoires in COVID-19. As for the study in general: Sources were T cells, B-cell-depleted T cells, or PBMCs; the material itself was cDNA or gDNA.

Sequenced by immunoSEQ multiplex PCR; TCRdb stores in-frame clones only, minus some. The sample contains about 260,000 clones, less than 90% of which appear only once. Sequencing was done on a sample of peripheral blood. The TCR comes from a man aged 55-75 years who had recovered from COVID-19.

The CDR3 nucleotides are TGTGCCAGCAGTGAAGTACCTCTTCTAGGAGGAAACACCATATATTTT. Amino acids: CASSEVPLLGGNTIYF. The V gene is TRBV6-1, the J gene TRBJ1-3; D remains ambiguous. Germline V gene lookup returns CDR1 MNHNS and CDR2 SASEGT. This CDR3 spans 16 amino acids. V was cut by 1 base and J by 4 bases, with 14 bases left in between.